This passage covers 11 T cell receptor beta chains from one sample sequenced in a study of T cells in Graves' hyperthyroidism and ophthalmopathy (dated by TCRdb to the late 2010s). The library was made by multiplex PCR. The listed sequencing device is Illumina HiSeq 2000. The TCR beta CDR3 regions were amplified from the RNA transcripts. For the first round of RT-PCR on the TCR CDR3, the HTBI primer set was used together with the Qiagen OneStep RT-PCR kit. TCRdb reran the public reads through fastp at Q25 and MiXCR, keeping productive beta chains. Rows are combined by CDR3 protein, so each entry shows the most common genes and DNA. The sample table shows about 600,000 distinct CDR3 sequences, and about 16% are seen once. Of the sample, roughly 3.4% falls within the top ten clones. Sample: blood. These receptors came from a woman aged 40 to 49 with Graves' ophthalmopathy.

Only a few counts were recorded for this clonotype. The rearrangement uses TRBV11-1 and TRBJ2-5; 10 positions match TRBD2. With 5 bases clipped from V and 5 bases from J, the junction kept 35 bases outside the gene matches. Germline V gene lookup returns CDR1 SGHAT and CDR2 FQDESV (reference sequence). The CDR3 extends over 24 amino acids. The CDR3 DNA is TGTGCCAGCAGCCAAGTATTGGGCCGGGTCCACAGCGGGAGGGCCGATCTTCCAAGGGAGACCCAGTACTTC. Amino acid sequence: CASSQVLGRVHSGRADLPRETQYF.

The sample holds one count of this clonotype. The chain is built from TRBV9 and TRBJ1-3; D gene ambiguous. This CDR3 contains 15 residues. V lost 0 bases, J lost 2 bases, and 9 bases lay in between. Germline V gives CDR1 SGDLS, CDR2 YYNGEE. The CDR3 here is CASSVAVGPGNTIYF. CDR3 nucleotides: TGTGCCAGCAGCGTAGCGGTAGGGCCTGGAAACACCATATATTTT.

This clonotype was counted a few times. This chain connects TRBV30 to TRBJ2-5; the D call may be TRBD1 or TRBD2 (5 bases each). Per the germline V gene, CDR1 is GTSNPN and CDR2 is SVGIG (reference sequence). Trimming cost V 1 base and J 6 bases, with 18 bases left between them. This CDR3 is built from 15 residues. CDR3 loop: CAWSDRPGPSKTQYF. The CDR3 DNA reads as TGTGCCTGGAGTGATCGACCGGGACCCTCTAAGACCCAGTACTTC.

This clonotype appeared many times. V gene TRBV12-3 or TRBV12-4 combines with J gene TRBJ2-1; the D is unclear. The CDR3 sequence is 15 residues long. The V and J ends lost 3 bases and 4 bases respectively, with 13 bases between them. CDR3 coding DNA: TGTGCCAGCAGTTTTAATGTAGAGGAATACAATGAGCAGTTCTTC. It encodes CASSFNVEEYNEQFF.

Many counts were recorded for this clonotype. The rearrangement links TRBV7-3 to TRBJ2-5; TRBD1 is a possible D gene (5 bases). Germline values: CDR1 SGHTA, CDR2 FQGTGA. Trimming pared 5 bases from V and 1 base from J, leaving 8 bases between. The CDR3 consists of 13 residues. In nucleotides, the CDR3 is TGTGCCAGCAGCCGACAGACCCAAGAGACCCAGTACTTC. Protein: CASSRQTQETQYF.

V and J are TRBV5-5 and TRBJ2-1; 10 positions match TRBD2. The germline CDR1 and CDR2 sequences are SGHKS and YYEKEE (reference sequence). V lost 0 bases and J lost 6; bases outside the gene matches: 3. This CDR3 region has 15 residues. In DNA, the CDR3 is TGTGCCAGCAGCTTGGCATGGACTAGCGGCAATGAGCAGTTCTTC. This sequence encodes CASSLAWTSGNEQFF.

This clonotype was counted only a few times. Its ends do not fully match the called genes, so a read error is possible. The chain recombines TRBV5-6 with TRBJ2-7; 9 nucleotides match TRBD2. There are 16 residues in the CDR3. From germline, CDR1 is SGHDT and CDR2 YYEEEE. This chain's CDR3 is CASSPGASGISHEQYF. In nucleotides, the CDR3 is TGTGCCAGCAGCCCGGGGGCTAGCGGGATCTCCCACGAGCAGTACTTC.

This clonotype was detected a few times. The chain links TRBV3-1 to TRBJ1-1; 7 bases fit TRBD1. The CDR3 length is 20 residues. V lost 2 bases and J lost 1; bases outside the gene matches: 19. Germline V CDR1 and CDR2: LGHDT, YNNKEL (reference sequence). CDR3 coding DNA: TGTGCCAGCAGCCAACTAGATCGGACAGGCTTAACGGCAGGGAACACTGAAGCTTTCTTT. As protein: CASSQLDRTGLTAGNTEAFF. The full variable domain, rest sourced from reference TRBV3-1 and TRBJ1-1, is DTAVSQTPKYLVTQMGNDKSIKCEQNLGHDTMYWYKQDSKKFLKIMFSYNNKELIINETVPNRFSPKSPDKAHLNLHINSLELGDSAVYFCASSQLDRTGLTAGNTEAFFGQGTRLTVV.

At least ten counts were recorded for this clonotype. This chain connects TRBV12-3 or TRBV12-4 to TRBJ1-1, with a possible D match to TRBD1 (6 bases). The CDR3 loop spans 13 amino acids. V lost 6 bases, J lost 5 bases, and 13 bases lay in between. The CDR3 DNA follows: TGTGCCAGCAGCACCTGGCAGGGGACTGAAGCTTTCTTT. It yields the protein CASSTWQGTEAFF.

The chain combines TRBV20-1 with TRBJ1-2; D is undetermined. In germline, CDR1 is DFQATT, CDR2 SNEGSKA (reference sequence). Trimming removed 0 bases at V and 3 bases at J, with 14 bases between. The length of the CDR3 is 15 residues. CDR3 sequence: CSAREMLGGYYGYTF. In nucleotides, the CDR3 is TGCAGTGCTAGAGAAATGTTAGGAGGGTACTATGGCTACACCTTC.

This clonotype was counted ten times or more. In DNA, the CDR3 is TGTGCCAGCAGCTTATTTGACGGAGATACGCAGTATTTT. It encodes CASSLFDGDTQYF. The rearrangement joins TRBV7-6 to TRBJ2-3; D unresolved. Germline values: CDR1 SGHVS, CDR2 FNYEAQ. The germline V and J ends were trimmed by 2 bases and 5 bases, with 8 bases remaining between them. The CDR3 is made up of 13 amino acids.